Listed below are T cell receptor beta chains from one sample, sequenced in a study of STAT5B mutations in CD4+ large granular lymphocyte leukemia. TCRdb keeps only in-frame clones here, not all; method: immunoSEQ multiplex PCR. The table records around 50,000 clones, 65% to 85% of them present only once. Material: CD4+ T cells from blood buffy coats. These receptors all come from a human donor in good health. CDR3s include the opening cysteine and the closing phenylalanine or tryptophan. Fields, in order: J gene, V gene, CDR3 protein.

J gene: TRBJ2-5; V gene: TRBV19; CDR3 protein: CASSRNRETKTQYF
J gene: TRBJ1-3; V gene: TRBV27; CDR3 protein: CASSLSSTGRDGNTIYF
J gene: TRBJ1-1; V gene: TRBV7-9; CDR3 protein: CASSISLGGSEAFF
J gene: TRBJ2-2; V gene: TRBV9; CDR3 protein: CASSPRGGPLHTGELFF
J gene: TRBJ1-2; V gene: TRBV29-1; CDR3 protein: CSVNRGDYGYTF
J gene: TRBJ1-3; V gene: TRBV2; CDR3 protein: CASSVGLGSGNTIYF
J gene: TRBJ1-6; V gene: TRBV7-6; CDR3 protein: CASSPDSYNSPLHF
J gene: TRBJ1-1; V gene: TRBV11-3; CDR3 protein: CASSLVGGSGTEAFF
J gene: TRBJ2-5; V gene: TRBV9; CDR3 protein: CASSQGGETQYF
J gene: TRBJ2-7; V gene: TRBV30; CDR3 protein: CAWSDYEQYF
J gene: TRBJ2-7; V gene: TRBV7-9; CDR3 protein: CASSRTSGRYSYEQYF
J gene: TRBJ1-2; V gene: TRBV30; CDR3 protein: CAWTTGTGNYGYTF
J gene: TRBJ2-6; V gene: TRBV5-4; CDR3 protein: CASSGWDRRGSGANVLTF
J gene: TRBJ2-2; V gene: TRBV9; CDR3 protein: CASTAPTSGGNTGELFF
J gene: TRBJ1-5; V gene: TRBV5-4; CDR3 protein: CASSLAGVGQPQHF
J gene: TRBJ2-7; V gene: TRBV6-4; CDR3 protein: CAGKERERTYEQYF
J gene: TRBJ2-1; V gene: TRBV9; CDR3 protein: CASSLDRGGYNEQFF
J gene: TRBJ1-2; V gene: TRBV7-7; CDR3 protein: CASSPRQGAVYGYTF
J gene: TRBJ1-2; V gene: TRBV20-1; CDR3 protein: CSARDGYGYTF
J gene: TRBJ2-1; V gene: TRBV11-3; CDR3 protein: CASSFGGRYEQFF
J gene: TRBJ2-2; V gene: TRBV25-1; CDR3 protein: CASSEGDSNTGELFF
J gene: TRBJ2-1; V gene: TRBV7-3; CDR3 protein: CASSPLDTPYNEQFF
J gene: TRBJ1-2; V gene: TRBV29-1; CDR3 protein: CSARGYNGYTF
J gene: TRBJ1-5; V gene: TRBV27; CDR3 protein: CASSLNIGMSNQPQHF
J gene: TRBJ2-1; V gene: TRBV5-6; CDR3 protein: CASSLLGTGNDNEQFF
J gene: TRBJ1-6; V gene: TRBV6-5; CDR3 protein: CASSSDRDSPLHF
J gene: TRBJ2-2; V gene: TRBV6-4; CDR3 protein: CASSEGTGNTGELFF
J gene: TRBJ1-5; V gene: TRBV5-1; CDR3 protein: CASSRGGGDQPQHF
J gene: TRBJ2-7; V gene: TRBV2; CDR3 protein: CASSVDRGSYEQYF
J gene: TRBJ2-5; V gene: TRBV6-5; CDR3 protein: CASSYSPGQGETQYF
J gene: TRBJ2-7; V gene: TRBV6-5; CDR3 protein: CASSYGLAGLYEQYF
J gene: TRBJ1-6; V gene: TRBV5-6; CDR3 protein: CASSAAGGDRLRFTLHF
J gene: TRBJ1-6; V gene: TRBV6-5; CDR3 protein: CASSYRDNSPLHF
J gene: TRBJ1-3; V gene: TRBV4-1; CDR3 protein: CASSPWGQGTGNTIYF
J gene: TRBJ1-1; V gene: TRBV5-4; CDR3 protein: CASSLVGGEEEAFF